This section outlines one TCR beta chain sequence together with its context. Its antigen is not known. Clones were sequenced by immunoSEQ multiplex PCR, and TCRdb holds only the in-frame ones, with some missing. The sample contains tens of thousands of clones, roughly 85% of which appear only once. This sample is drawn from a study of OX40 agonist ivuxolimab in advanced cancers. The study's findings and limits: In general, CD8+ T cells held more expanded clones than CD4+ did, on average.

The sequence came from an adult with an advanced solid tumor such as melanoma, head and neck, liver or kidney cancer. Sample: CD4+ or CD8+ T cells sorted from blood, taken in a trial of the OX40 agonist ivuxolimab.

The CDR3: CASSHGTSGRADEQYF. CDR3 nucleotide sequence: TGTGCCAGCAGCCACGGGACTAGCGGGAGGGCCGACGAGCAGTACTTC. The chain recombines TRBV5-5 with TRBJ2-7; 16 bases fit TRBD2. Germline V gene lookup returns CDR1 SGHKS and CDR2 YYEKEE (reference sequence). The CDR3 contains 16 residues. The V gene end was trimmed by 4 bases and the J gene end by 5 bases; junction bases not matched to a gene: 6.